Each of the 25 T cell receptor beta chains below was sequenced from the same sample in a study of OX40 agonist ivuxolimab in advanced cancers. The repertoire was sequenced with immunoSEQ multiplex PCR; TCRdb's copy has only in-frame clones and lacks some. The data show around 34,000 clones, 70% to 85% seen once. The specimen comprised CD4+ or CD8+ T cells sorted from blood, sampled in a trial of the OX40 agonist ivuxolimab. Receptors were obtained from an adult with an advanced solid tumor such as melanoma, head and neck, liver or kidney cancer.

The CDR3 here is CASSSSGGPYNEQFF. The CDR3 DNA follows: TGTGCCAGCAGTTCTAGCGGGGGCCCATACAATGAGCAGTTCTTC. This chain joins TRBV7-9 and TRBJ2-1, with 10 bases identical to TRBD2. The V gene's germline CDR1 is SEHNR and CDR2 FQNEAQ (reference sequence). The CDR3 is made up of 15 amino acids. The J segment lost 4 bases and the V segment lost 6 bases, leaving 6 bases of the junction unmatched.

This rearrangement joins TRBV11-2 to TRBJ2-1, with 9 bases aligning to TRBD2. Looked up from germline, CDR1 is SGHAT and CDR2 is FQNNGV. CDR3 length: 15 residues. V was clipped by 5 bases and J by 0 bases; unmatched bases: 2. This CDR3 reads CASSTGLASYNEQFF. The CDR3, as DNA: TGTGCCAGCAGCACGGGACTAGCCTCCTACAATGAGCAGTTCTTC.

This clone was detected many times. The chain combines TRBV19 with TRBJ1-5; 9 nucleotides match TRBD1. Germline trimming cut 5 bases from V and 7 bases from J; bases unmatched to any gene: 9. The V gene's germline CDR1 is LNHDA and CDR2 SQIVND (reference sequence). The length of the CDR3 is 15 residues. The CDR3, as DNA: TGTGCCAGTAGTTCCCGGACAGGGGATATCCAGCCCCAGCATTTT. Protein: CASSSRTGDIQPQHF.

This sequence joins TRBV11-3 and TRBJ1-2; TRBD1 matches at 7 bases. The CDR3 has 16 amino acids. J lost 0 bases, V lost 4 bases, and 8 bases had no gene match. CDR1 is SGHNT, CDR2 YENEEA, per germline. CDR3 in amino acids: CASSSTWDSTNYGYTF. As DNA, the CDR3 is TGTGCCAGCAGCTCAACTTGGGACAGTACTAACTATGGCTACACCTTC.

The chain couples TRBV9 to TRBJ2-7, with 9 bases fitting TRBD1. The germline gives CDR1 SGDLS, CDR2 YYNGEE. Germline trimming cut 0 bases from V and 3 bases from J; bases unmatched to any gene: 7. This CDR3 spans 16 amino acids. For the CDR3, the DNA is TGTGCCAGCAGCGTAGGGTCCCTGACAGGGGGCTACGAGCAGTACTTC. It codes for CASSVGSLTGGYEQYF. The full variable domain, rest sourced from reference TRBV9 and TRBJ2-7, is DSGVTQTPKHLITATGQRVTLRCSPRSGDLSVYWYQQSLDQGLQFLIQYYNGEERAKGNILERFSAQQFPDLHSELNLSSLELGDSALYFCASSVGSLTGGYEQYFGPGTRLTVT.

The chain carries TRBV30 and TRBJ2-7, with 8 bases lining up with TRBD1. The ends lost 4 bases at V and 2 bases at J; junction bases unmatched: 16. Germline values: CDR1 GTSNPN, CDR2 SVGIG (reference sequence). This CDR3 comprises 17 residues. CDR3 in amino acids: CAWTSSPGTGWPYEQYF. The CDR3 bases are TGTGCCTGGACTAGCAGCCCAGGGACAGGCTGGCCCTACGAGCAGTACTTC.

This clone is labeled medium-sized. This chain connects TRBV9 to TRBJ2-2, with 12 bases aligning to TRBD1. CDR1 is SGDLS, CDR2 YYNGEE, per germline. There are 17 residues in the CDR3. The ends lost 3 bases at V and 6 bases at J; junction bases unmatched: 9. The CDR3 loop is CASSARPGQGASGELFF. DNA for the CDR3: TGTGCCAGCAGCGCTCGACCGGGACAGGGGGCGTCCGGGGAGCTGTTTTTT.

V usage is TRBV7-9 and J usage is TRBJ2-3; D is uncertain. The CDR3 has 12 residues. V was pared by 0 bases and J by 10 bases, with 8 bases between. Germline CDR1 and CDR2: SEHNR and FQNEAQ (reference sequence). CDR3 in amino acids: CASSLAEAAQYF. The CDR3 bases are TGTGCCAGCAGCTTAGCTGAGGCCGCGCAGTATTTT.

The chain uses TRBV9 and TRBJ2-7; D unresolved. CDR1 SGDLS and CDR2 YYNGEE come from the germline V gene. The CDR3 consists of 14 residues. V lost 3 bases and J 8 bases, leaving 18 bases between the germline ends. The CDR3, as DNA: TGTGCCAGCAGCGGGGGTGGTGACCTGGCCCAGCAGTACTTC. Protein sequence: CASSGGGDLAQQYF.

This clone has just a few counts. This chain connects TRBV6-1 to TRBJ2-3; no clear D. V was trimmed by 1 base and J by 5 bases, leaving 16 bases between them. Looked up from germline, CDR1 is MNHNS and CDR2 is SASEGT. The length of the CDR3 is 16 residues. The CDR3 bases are TGTGCCAGCAGTGAAGAAGTGGCGGTGAGTGTAGATACGCAGTATTTT. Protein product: CASSEEVAVSVDTQYF.

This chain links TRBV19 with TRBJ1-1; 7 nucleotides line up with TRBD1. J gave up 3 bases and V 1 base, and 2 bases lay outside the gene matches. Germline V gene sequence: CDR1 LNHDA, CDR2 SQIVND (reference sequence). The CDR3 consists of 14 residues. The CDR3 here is CASSIGRGDTEAFF. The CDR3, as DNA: TGTGCCAGTAGTATAGGCAGGGGGGACACTGAAGCTTTCTTT. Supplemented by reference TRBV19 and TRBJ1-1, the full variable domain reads DGGITQSPKYLFRKEGQNVTLSCEQNLNHDAMYWYRQDPGQGLRLIYYSQIVNDFQKGDIAEGYSVSREKKESFPLTVTSAQKNPTAFYLCASSIGRGDTEAFFGQGTRLTVV.

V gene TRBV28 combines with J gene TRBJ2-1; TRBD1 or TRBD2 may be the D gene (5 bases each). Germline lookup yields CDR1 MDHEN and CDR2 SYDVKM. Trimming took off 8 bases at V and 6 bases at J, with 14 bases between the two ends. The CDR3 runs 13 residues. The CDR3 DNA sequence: TGTGCCAGCGGTGAGGGGCTAGGCAATGAGCAGTTCTTC. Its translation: CASGEGLGNEQFF.

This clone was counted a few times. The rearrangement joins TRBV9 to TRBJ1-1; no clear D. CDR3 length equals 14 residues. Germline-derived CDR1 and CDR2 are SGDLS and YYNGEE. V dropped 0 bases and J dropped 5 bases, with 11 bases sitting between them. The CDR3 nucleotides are TGTGCCAGCAGCGTAGGCGCCCGAGTGACTGAAGCTTTCTTT. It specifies CASSVGARVTEAFF.

The CDR3 is CASSYSGATPYEQYF. CDR3 DNA sequence: TGTGCCAGCAGTTACTCGGGAGCGACCCCTTACGAGCAGTACTTC. The V call is TRBV6-5, the J call TRBJ2-7; weak D call: TRBD2 (5 bases). Germline assignment: CDR1 MNHEY and CDR2 SVGAGI. The CDR3 contains 15 residues. V lost 0 bases, J lost 4 bases, and 13 bases lay in between.

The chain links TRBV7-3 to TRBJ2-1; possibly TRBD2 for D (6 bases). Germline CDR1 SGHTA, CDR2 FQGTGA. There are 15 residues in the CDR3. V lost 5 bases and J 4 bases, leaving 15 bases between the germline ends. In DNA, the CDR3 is TGTGCCAGCAGCCTGGTCGGAGGGGCTTACAATGAGCAGTTCTTC. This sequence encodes CASSLVGGAYNEQFF.

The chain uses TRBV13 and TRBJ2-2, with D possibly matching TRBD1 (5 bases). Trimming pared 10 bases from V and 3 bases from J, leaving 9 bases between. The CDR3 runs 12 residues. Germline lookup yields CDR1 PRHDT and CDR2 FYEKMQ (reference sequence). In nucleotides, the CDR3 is TGTGCCATCCCCAGGGACACCGGGGAGCTGTTTTTT. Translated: CAIPRDTGELFF.

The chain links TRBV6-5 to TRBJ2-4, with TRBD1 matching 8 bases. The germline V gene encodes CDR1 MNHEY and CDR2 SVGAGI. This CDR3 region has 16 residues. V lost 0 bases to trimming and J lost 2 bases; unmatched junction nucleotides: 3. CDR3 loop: CASSYSAGGTKNIQYF. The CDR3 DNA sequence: TGTGCCAGCAGTTACTCGGCAGGGGGCACCAAAAACATTCAGTACTTC.

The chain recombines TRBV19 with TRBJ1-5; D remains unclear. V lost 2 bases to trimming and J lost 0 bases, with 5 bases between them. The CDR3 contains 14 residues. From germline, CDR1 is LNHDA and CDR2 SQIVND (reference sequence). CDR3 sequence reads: CASSIQDSNQPQHF. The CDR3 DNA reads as TGTGCCAGTAGTATACAGGATAGCAATCAGCCCCAGCATTTT.

The CDR3 region has the DNA TGTGCCAGCAGCCGTTCGACAGGTTTCTATGGCTACACCTTC. It is translated as CASSRSTGFYGYTF. The rearrangement joins TRBV11-2 to TRBJ1-2; the D gene is possibly TRBD1 (6 bases). The germline V gene encodes CDR1 SGHAT and CDR2 FQNNGV. This CDR3 is built from 14 residues. Trimming pared 5 bases from V and 4 bases from J, leaving 14 bases between.

The CDR3 coding sequence is TGCAGCGCTGGCGGGACAGGGGTGGAAACTGAAGCTTTCTTT. Protein sequence: CSAGGTGVETEAFF. The chain carries TRBV29-1 and TRBJ1-1, with 10 bases fitting TRBD1. V shed 7 bases, J shed 5 bases, and the junction held 10 bases outside the gene matches. Germline loops: CDR1 SQVTM, CDR2 ANQGSEA. This CDR3 has 14 residues.

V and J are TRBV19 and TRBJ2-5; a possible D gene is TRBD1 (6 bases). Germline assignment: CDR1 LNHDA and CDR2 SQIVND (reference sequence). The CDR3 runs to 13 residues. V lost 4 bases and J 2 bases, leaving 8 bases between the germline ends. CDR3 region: CASSNQGQETQYF. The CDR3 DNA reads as TGTGCCAGTAGTAACCAGGGGCAAGAGACCCAGTACTTC. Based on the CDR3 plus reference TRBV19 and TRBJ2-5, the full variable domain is DGGITQSPKYLFRKEGQNVTLSCEQNLNHDAMYWYRQDPGQGLRLIYYSQIVNDFQKGDIAEGYSVSREKKESFPLTVTSAQKNPTAFYLCASSNQGQETQYFGPGTRLLVL.

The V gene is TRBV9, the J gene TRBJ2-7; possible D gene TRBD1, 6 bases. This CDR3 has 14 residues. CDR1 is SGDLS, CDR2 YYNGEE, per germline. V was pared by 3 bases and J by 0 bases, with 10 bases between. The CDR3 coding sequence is TGTGCCAGCAGCGCGGGGACACTCTCCTACGAGCAGTACTTC. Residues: CASSAGTLSYEQYF. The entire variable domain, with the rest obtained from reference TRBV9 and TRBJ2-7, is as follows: DSGVTQTPKHLITATGQRVTLRCSPRSGDLSVYWYQQSLDQGLQFLIQYYNGEERAKGNILERFSAQQFPDLHSELNLSSLELGDSALYFCASSAGTLSYEQYFGPGTRLTVT.

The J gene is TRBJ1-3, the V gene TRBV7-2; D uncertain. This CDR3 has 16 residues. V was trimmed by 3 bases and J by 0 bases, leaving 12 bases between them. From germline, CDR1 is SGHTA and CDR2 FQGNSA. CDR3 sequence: CASSFSLLGSGNTIYF. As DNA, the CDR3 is TGTGCCAGCAGCTTCTCCCTGCTGGGCTCTGGAAACACCATATATTTT. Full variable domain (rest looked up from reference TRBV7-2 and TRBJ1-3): GAGVSQSPSNKVTEKGKDVELRCDPISGHTALYWYRQSLGQGLEFLIYFQGNSAPDKSGLPSDRFSAERTGGSVSTLTIQRTQQEDSAVYLCASSFSLLGSGNTIYFGEGSWLTVV.

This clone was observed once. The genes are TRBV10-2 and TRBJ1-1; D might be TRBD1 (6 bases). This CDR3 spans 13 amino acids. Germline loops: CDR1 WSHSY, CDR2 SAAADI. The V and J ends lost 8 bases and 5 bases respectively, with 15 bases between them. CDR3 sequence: CASSFRGGTEAFF. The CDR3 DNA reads TGCGCCAGCTCCTTTAGAGGGGGGACTGAAGCTTTCTTT.

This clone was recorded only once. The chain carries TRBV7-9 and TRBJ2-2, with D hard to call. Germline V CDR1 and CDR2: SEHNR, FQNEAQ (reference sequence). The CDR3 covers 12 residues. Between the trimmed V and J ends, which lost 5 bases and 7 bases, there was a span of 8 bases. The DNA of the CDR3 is TGTGCCAGCAGCCCTATATACGGGGAGCTGTTTTTT. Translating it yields CASSPIYGELFF.